The clone carrying this TCR beta chain appeared a few times. This CDR3 contains 16 residues. Trimming at V came to 5 bases and at J to 5 bases, leaving 10 bases not matched to a gene. From germline, CDR1 is SEHNR and CDR2 FQNEAQ (reference sequence). The entry originates in a study of T cells after yellow fever vaccination. TCRdb reprocessed the 5' RACE reads with MiXCR, giving one entry per CDR3 protein. The table records a few hundred thousand distinct CDR3 sequences, 8.7% of them present only once. The material sequenced was CD4+ T cells sorted from PBMCs, taken 5 days after the yellow fever booster vaccination. This TCR was recovered from a man in his late teens or twenties who received the YFV17D yellow fever vaccine. The chain joins TRBV7-9 to TRBJ2-2; 8 bases match TRBD1. CDR3 region: CASSPGTGGYTGELFF. In nucleotides, the CDR3 is TGTGCCAGCAGCCCCGGGACAGGCGGATATACCGGGGAGCTGTTTTTT.